This TCR beta chain came from a study of blood T cell repertoires in COVID-19 (TCRdb year 2020). A note on the overall study: Samples covering the acute and convalescent phases of COVID-19 were provided by collaborators in the United States, Italy and Spain. The prospective study material was composed of cDNA or gDNA derived from T cells, B-cell-depleted T cells, or PBMCs. Subjects who had been exposed to COVID-19, were actively infected with it, or had recovered from it provided the deeply sampled blood TCRbeta repertoires that made up the dataset. The repertoires were made available in a free public database intended to serve as a resource for research on the immune response to SARS-CoV-2. Samples were obtained from the ongoing ImmuneRACE study (first 160 participants) and from 1,000 to 1,500 subjects provided by 6 global collaborators. The sample metadata nearly always contained a de-identified subject ID, COVID-19 status, age in years and sex. Where available, HLA class I and class II types were obtained from metadata supplied by the sample provider rather than from assay-based typing. Overall study results and their limits: The quantity of clinical and demographic metadata differed by source and by participant and was supplied without curation.

TCRbeta CDR3 regions were amplified from genomic DNA by means of the immunoSEQ Assay, a bias-controlled multiplex PCR. The study's processing was this. Nucleated cell counts per sample were estimated from amplification of reference gene primers within the assay. Sequence reads were collapsed and filtered to measure the absolute abundance of every unique TCRbeta CDR3 rearrangement. Productive Simpson clonality was computed per sample as the square root of Simpson's diversity index over productive rearrangements. TCRdb's version of the immuneACCESS table is confined to in-frame rearrangements and falls short of the full clone set. An unresolved V gene accounts for under half of the shortfall where checked; the remainder is of unknown origin. V and J calls and clone size are copied from that table; D and trimming were computed from the DNA. This sample comprises 400,000 or so clones, 89% of them detected only once. The top ten constitute roughly 1.6% of the sample.

One collaborating source in Seattle enrolled patients while the patients were actively infected and followed the patients over time throughout the course of disease. Whole blood was collected in K2EDTA tubes by collaborating institutions according to the institutions' own protocols. For TCRbeta analysis, collaborator samples were shipped as frozen whole blood, as isolated PBMCs, or as DNA extracted from either sample type. A word on this clone: The antigen it recognizes is unknown. Base qualities are not at hand, and no much larger clone is one base apart.

Sequences were obtained from peripheral blood. This receptor was obtained from a woman aged 40 to 55 with COVID-19, enrolled during active disease.

The nucleotides are TGTGCCAGCAGTGAGAGGGTAGGAAACACCATATATTTT. This sequence encodes CASSERVGNTIYF. This chain is built from TRBV6-6 and TRBJ1-3, with no D gene named confidently. For CDR1 and CDR2, the germline V gene (reference sequence) lists MNHNY and SVGAGI. The CDR3 starts with the cysteine, ends with the phenylalanine, and has 13 residues. CDR3 DNA is the only sequence kept; it has 39 bases, read in frame from the first base. The junction carries 9 bases between V and J, which are trimmed by 5 bases and 4 bases respectively.